One sample yielded the 24 T cell receptor beta chains listed below, sequenced in a study of precursors of human CD4 cytotoxic T cells. Four sorted CD4+ memory subsets, central memory, effector memory, IL-7R-high TEMRA and IL-7R-negative TEMRA, were UMI-sequenced. TCRdb reanalysed the reads using MiXCR and keeps one entry per CDR3 protein. This table has 350 to 450 distinct CDR3 sequences, about 20% appearing once. Sequencing used memory CD4+ T cells from blood (PBMCs). Every receptor here comes from a human donor in good health.

CDR3 nucleotide sequence: TGCAGTGCTAGAGAGTTAGGGTATGGCTACACCTTC. Its protein is CSARELGYGYTF. The rearrangement joins TRBV20-1 to TRBJ1-2; the D is unclear. Germline CDR1 and CDR2: DFQATT and SNEGSKA (reference sequence). CDR3 size: 12 residues. V was trimmed by 0 bases and J by 5 bases, leaving 7 bases between them.

In its sample, this clonotype ranks as large. The chain is built from TRBV12-3 or TRBV12-4 and TRBJ2-6, with D unresolved. The CDR3 contains 14 residues. V lost 2 bases to trimming and J lost 6 bases, with 8 bases between them. The CDR3 DNA follows: TGTGCCAGCAGTTTACGGCGACAGGCCAACGTCCTGACTTTC. Amino acid sequence: CASSLRRQANVLTF.

In its sample, this clonotype ranks as large. This chain links TRBV7-8 with TRBJ2-5, with D maybe TRBD2 (6 bases). The V end lost 1 base, the J end lost 5 bases, and 11 bases lay between the germline ends. This CDR3 contains 14 residues. From germline, CDR1 is SGHVS and CDR2 FQNEAQ. CDR3 region: CASSLEEGLETQYF. For the CDR3, the DNA is TGTGCCAGCAGCTTAGAGGAGGGATTGGAGACCCAGTACTTC. Using reference TRBV7-8 and TRBJ2-5 for the parts outside the CDR3, the full variable domain is GAGVSQSPRYKVAKRGQDVALRCDPISGHVSLFWYQQALGQGPEFLTYFQNEAQLDKSGLPSDRFFAERPEGSVSTLKIQRTQQEDSAVYLCASSLEEGLETQYFGPGTRLLVL.

This clonotype is categorized as large (0.1 to 1%). The chain couples TRBV24-1 to TRBJ2-5, with D perhaps matching TRBD2 (6 bases). The V end lost 5 bases, the J end lost 7 bases, and 19 bases lay between the germline ends. Germline CDR1 KGHDR, CDR2 SFDVKD. The CDR3 sequence is 15 residues long. In DNA form, the CDR3 reads TGTGCCACCAGTGCTGGCGATTTGGGAGGAGGGACCCAGTACTTC. Its protein is CATSAGDLGGGTQYF.

In the case of this clonotype: Since a much larger clone is just one base distant, this may be a read error. V usage is TRBV4-1 and J usage is TRBJ2-7; TRBD2 might be the D (5 bases). The V gene's germline CDR1 is MGHRA and CDR2 YSYEKL. With 3 bases removed from V and 0 bases from J, the gap between germline ends came to 24 bases. The CDR3 totals 19 residues. In DNA form, the CDR3 reads TGCGCCAGCAGCCATCCAGGTCTCAGGTATAGCGAGAGCTCCTACGAGCAGTACTTC. Translated: CASSHPGLRYSESSYEQYF.

This clonotype was detected only a few times. The chain links TRBV5-1 to TRBJ2-5; D is unresolved. In germline, CDR1 is SGHRS, CDR2 YFSETQ. The CDR3 consists of 12 residues. The germline V and J ends were trimmed by 5 bases and 3 bases, with 8 bases remaining between them. The CDR3 coding sequence is TGCGCCAGCAGTTTTGGCAAAGAGACCCAGTACTTC. The encoded protein is CASSFGKETQYF. Full variable domain (outside the CDR3, taken from reference TRBV5-1 and TRBJ2-5): KAGVTQTPRYLIKTRGQQVTLSCSPISGHRSVSWYQQTPGQGLQFLFEYFSETQRNKGNFPGRFSGRQFSNSRSEMNVSTLELGDSALYLCASSFGKETQYFGPGTRLLVL.

By its share, this clonotype is large. V gene TRBV29-1 combines with J gene TRBJ1-5; D uncertain. CDR3 size: 14 residues. Germline CDR1 is SQVTM and CDR2 is ANQGSEA. Trimming removed 5 bases at V and 0 bases at J, with 11 bases between. The CDR3 DNA sequence: TGCAGCGTTATAACAGATTATAGCAATCAGCCCCAGCATTTT. Translating gives CSVITDYSNQPQHF.

This clonotype rates as hyperexpanded. The chain couples TRBV11-2 to TRBJ2-4, with TRBD2 matching over 11 bases. V gave up 1 base and J gave up 0 bases; unmatched junction bases: 8. This CDR3 is built from 19 residues. Germline V gene data show CDR1 as SGHAT and CDR2 as FQNNGV. CDR3 in DNA: TGTGCCAGCAGCTTAGTTGGTCTAGCGGGAGGAGTAGCCAAAAACATTCAGTACTTC. This sequence encodes CASSLVGLAGGVAKNIQYF.

This clonotype was seen a handful of times. This chain links TRBV19 with TRBJ2-1; D remains unclear. The V end was cut by 3 bases, the J end by 0 bases, with 9 bases between. This CDR3 spans 15 amino acids. The germline CDR1 and CDR2 sequences are LNHDA and SQIVND (reference sequence). The CDR3, as DNA: TGTGCCAGTAGTATTTCCTTTAGCTCCTACAATGAGCAGTTCTTC. Translation: CASSISFSSYNEQFF.

By sample fraction, this clonotype is large. The CDR3 loop reads CASSQEGQLNTEAFF. The CDR3 DNA follows: TGCGCCAGCAGCCAAGAGGGACAGTTGAACACTGAAGCTTTCTTT. The chain couples TRBV4-1 to TRBJ1-1, with 7 bases aligning to TRBD1. Per germline, CDR1 MGHRA and CDR2 YSYEKL. Losses at the gene ends were 0 bases for V and 0 bases for J; bases not matched to a gene: 1. The CDR3 is 15 amino acids.

This chain uses TRBV4-1 with TRBJ2-1, with TRBD2 as a possible D gene (6 bases). Per germline, CDR1 MGHRA and CDR2 YSYEKL. The V and J ends lost 3 bases and 2 bases respectively, with 17 bases between them. This CDR3 spans 17 amino acids. CDR3 sequence (DNA): TGCGCCAGCAGCCAGGGTCTTGGGACTGCTGCCTACAATGAGCAGTTCTTC. Its translation: CASSQGLGTAAYNEQFF.

Regarding this clonotype: This could be a read error, since a much larger clone is one nucleotide away. The V gene is TRBV20-1, the J gene TRBJ2-7; 8 nucleotides align to TRBD2. Trimming at V came to 1 base and at J to 6 bases, leaving 5 bases not matched to a gene. The CDR3 has 13 residues. Germline loops: CDR1 DFQATT, CDR2 SNEGSKA (reference sequence). CDR3 nucleotide sequence: TGCAGTGCTAGAGGACGAGCGGGAGCCGAGCAGTACTTC. Translation gives CSARGRAGAEQYF.

This sequence joins TRBV29-1 and TRBJ2-1, with D possibly called TRBD1 or TRBD2 (6 bases each). Germline values: CDR1 SQVTM, CDR2 ANQGSEA. The germline V and J ends were trimmed by 2 bases and 13 bases, with 12 bases remaining between them. There are 11 residues in the CDR3. The CDR3 DNA follows: TGCAGCGTTGAAAAGGGGGGCCCCCAGTTCTTC. Amino acid sequence: CSVEKGGPQFF.

J is TRBJ1-3 and V is TRBV27; D possibly corresponds to TRBD1 (6 bases). Trimming removed 3 bases from V and 0 bases from J, with 15 bases in between. This CDR3 region has 17 residues. The germline V gene has CDR1 MNHEY and CDR2 SMNVEV (reference sequence). The CDR3 DNA is TGTGCCAGCAGTTTTTTTCCCCCGACAGGCTCTGGAAACACCATATATTTT. This sequence encodes CASSFFPPTGSGNTIYF.

In its sample, this clonotype is hyperexpanded. The V gene is TRBV14, the J gene TRBJ1-1; D is possibly TRBD1 (6 bases). Trimming removed 7 bases from V and 0 bases from J, with 9 bases in between. Germline V gives CDR1 SGHDN, CDR2 FVKESK. This CDR3 has 13 amino acids. In DNA, the CDR3 is TGTGCCAGCAAGGGGGGAATGAACACTGAAGCTTTCTTT. Translated: CASKGGMNTEAFF.

The V call is TRBV10-1, the J call TRBJ1-1; the D is unclear. This CDR3 region has 13 residues. Trimming took 7 bases from V and 1 from J, leaving 10 bases between them. CDR1 and CDR2 from the germline V gene are WNHNN and SYGVQD (reference sequence). The CDR3 protein is CASKGESNTEAFF. The CDR3 nucleotides read TGCGCCAGCAAGGGTGAGTCGAACACTGAAGCTTTCTTT.

J is TRBJ2-1 and V is TRBV3-1, with TRBD2 identical over 9 bases. In germline, CDR1 is LGHDT, CDR2 YNNKEL (reference sequence). The V and J ends lost 1 base and 9 bases, in that order; junction bases with no gene match: 13. The CDR3 is 17 amino acids. CDR3 sequence (DNA): TGTGCCAGCAGCCAAGGAAGCGGGGGACTAGCCATCGGTGAGCAGTTCTTC. Amino acid sequence: CASSQGSGGLAIGEQFF.

This clonotype turned up a few times. The rearrangement links TRBV7-2 to TRBJ1-2; D unresolved. V was cut by 5 bases and J by 5 bases, with 18 bases left in between. This CDR3 has 15 residues. Germline V lookup: CDR1 SGHTA, CDR2 FQGNSA. CDR3 in DNA: TGTGCCAGCAGCCCCGCGGTGGTAGGGCGTTATGGCTACACCTTC. Translation gives CASSPAVVGRYGYTF.

Only a few counts were recorded for this clonotype. The genes are TRBV7-8 and TRBJ2-7; the D is unclear. Trimming took off 1 base at V and 4 bases at J, with 17 bases between the two ends. The length of the CDR3 is 16 residues. CDR1 and CDR2 (germline): SGHVS, FQNEAQ. The DNA for the CDR3 is TGTGCCAGCAGCTTAGTCCGTTCGCCAGGAGATTACGAGCAGTACTTC. Its protein is CASSLVRSPGDYEQYF.

By sample share, this clonotype is large (0.1 to 1%). The V and J genes are TRBV6-5 and TRBJ2-5, with TRBD1 matching over 8 bases. Looked up from germline, CDR1 is MNHEY and CDR2 is SVGAGI. CDR3 length: 14 amino acids. J gave up 7 bases and V 4 bases, and 8 bases lay outside the gene matches. CDR3 in DNA: TGTGCCAGCAGTTCCGGGACAGGTATTCGGACCCAGTACTTC. It codes for CASSSGTGIRTQYF.

The table lists this clonotype with a count of one. This CDR3 is missing its conserved last phenylalanine or tryptophan, likely due to a read error. The chain recombines TRBV7-9 with TRBJ1-6, with 8 bases identical to TRBD1. Germline V lookup: CDR1 SEHNR, CDR2 FQNEAQ (reference sequence). V shed 2 bases, J shed 6 bases, and the junction held 3 bases outside the gene matches. There are 15 residues in the CDR3. The CDR3 DNA is TGTGCCAGCAGCTTACGGACAGGGTTTAATTCACCCCTCCACTTG. It translates to CASSLRTGFNSPLHL.

By its share, this clonotype is large. This chain connects TRBV6-5 to TRBJ2-5, with 8 bases that match TRBD1. V trimming: 6 bases; J trimming: 7 bases; junction bases outside the gene matches: 4. The CDR3 contains 12 residues. Germline V gives CDR1 MNHEY, CDR2 SVGAGI. This chain's CDR3 is CASSLTGGTQYF. CDR3 nucleotide sequence: TGTGCCAGCAGCCTCACAGGGGGGACCCAGTACTTC.

By its share, this clonotype is large. The CDR3 reads CASSYIGTGELFF. The CDR3 bases are TGTGCCAGCAGTTATATTGGGACCGGGGAGCTGTTTTTT. This sequence joins TRBV11-3 and TRBJ2-2; D is unclear. The V end lost 6 bases, the J end lost 5 bases, and 10 bases lay between the germline ends. Germline CDR1 is SGHNT and CDR2 is YENEEA. The CDR3 covers 13 residues.

The chain employs TRBV6-5 and TRBJ1-1; 9 bases fit TRBD1. Germline V gives CDR1 MNHEY, CDR2 SVGAGI. V was pared by 4 bases and J by 4 bases, with 4 bases of the junction left unmatched. The CDR3 loop spans 14 amino acids. In DNA, the CDR3 is TGTGCCAGCAGTTGGGAGGACAGGGGCACTGAAGCTTTCTTT. This gives the protein CASSWEDRGTEAFF.